The 10 T cell receptor beta chains below were found in one sample sequenced in a study of T cells in localized non-small cell lung cancer. Sequencing used immunoSEQ multiplex PCR; TCRdb keeps in-frame clones, though not all of them. The table has roughly 32,000 clones, approximately 85% seen once. The sequences come from peripheral blood mononuclear cells, collected before any cancer treatment. The receptor set was obtained from a woman aged 35 to 70 with stage III lung adenocarcinoma.

This CDR3 is CASSRDGNSNQPQHF. DNA of the CDR3: TGTGCCAGCAGCCGGGACGGGAATAGCAATCAGCCCCAGCATTTT. The chain joins TRBV11-2 to TRBJ1-5, with D possibly matching TRBD1 (5 bases). With 5 bases removed from V and 0 bases from J, the gap between germline ends came to 11 bases. The CDR3 is 15 amino acids. In germline, CDR1 is SGHAT, CDR2 FQNNGV.

The J gene is TRBJ2-3, the V gene TRBV5-8; D remains ambiguous. The V end was cut by 6 bases, the J end by 0 bases, with 14 bases between. Per germline, CDR1 SGHTS and CDR2 YDEGEE. The CDR3 is made up of 15 amino acids. This chain's CDR3 is CASTRDLGSTDTQYF. The CDR3 DNA reads as TGTGCCAGCACCCGCGACCTGGGAAGCACAGATACGCAGTATTTT. Complete variable domain (other parts from reference TRBV5-8 and TRBJ2-3): EAGVTQSPTHLIKTRGQQATLRCSPISGHTSVYWYQQALGLGLQFLLWYDEGEERNRGNFPPRFSGRQFPNYSSELNVNALELEDSALYLCASTRDLGSTDTQYFGPGTRLTVL.

This clone showed up just once. The chain employs TRBV4-3 and TRBJ2-1; 7 bases line up with TRBD2. With V trimmed by 4 bases and J by 0 bases, 3 bases remained unmatched. This CDR3 has 15 amino acids. Germline values: CDR1 LGHNA, CDR2 YSLEER. The CDR3 is CASSLTSFSYNEQFF. In nucleotides, the CDR3 is TGCGCCAGCAGCCTGACTAGCTTCTCCTACAATGAGCAGTTCTTC.

The J gene is TRBJ1-1, the V gene TRBV4-2; D is undetermined. The CDR3 has 17 amino acids. V was cut by 3 bases and J by 1 base, with 18 bases left in between. Germline CDR1 is LGHNA and CDR2 is YNFKEQ. The CDR3 sequence: CASSQYVNQEQNTEAFF. The CDR3 DNA reads as TGTGCCAGCAGCCAGTATGTAAACCAGGAACAGAACACTGAAGCTTTCTTT.

The gene calls are TRBV29-1 and TRBJ2-7; TRBD2 aligns across 7 bases. Trimming cost V 2 bases and J 7 bases; bases outside gene matches: 8. Germline lookup yields CDR1 SQVTM and CDR2 ANQGSEA. The CDR3 contains 13 residues. CDR3 coding DNA: TGCAGCGTTGAAATAATCGCGCGGGGGGAGCAGTACTTC. It encodes CSVEIIARGEQYF.

The CDR3 loop is CSVTSAGGSYEQYF. As DNA, the CDR3 is TGCAGCGTCACCTCAGCGGGAGGTTCCTACGAGCAGTACTTC. The rearrangement joins TRBV29-1 to TRBJ2-7, with 9 bases identical to TRBD2. With V trimmed by 6 bases and J by 1 base, 7 bases remained unmatched. The CDR3 consists of 14 residues. Germline-derived CDR1 and CDR2 are SQVTM and ANQGSEA.

The CDR3 DNA follows: TGTGCCAGCAGCCCTGACATTGCTGGAAACACCATATATTTT. Its translation is CASSPDIAGNTIYF. The V and J genes are TRBV7-9 and TRBJ1-3; D gene ambiguous. Between the trimmed V and J ends, which lost 5 bases and 2 bases, there was a span of 10 bases. This CDR3 spans 14 amino acids. CDR1 is SEHNR, CDR2 FQNEAQ, per germline (reference sequence).

Here the CDR3 DNA reads TGTGCCTGGAGGGACAGGCTAAATTCACCCCTCCACTTT. This gives the protein CAWRDRLNSPLHF. The rearrangement links TRBV30 to TRBJ1-6; the match to TRBD1 covers 7 bases. With 3 bases clipped from V and 7 bases from J, the junction kept 3 bases outside the gene matches. CDR1 is GTSNPN and CDR2 is SVGIG in the germline V gene (reference sequence). There are 13 residues in the CDR3.

The chain couples TRBV30 to TRBJ2-5; TRBD2 matches 12 bases. J was trimmed by 4 bases and V by 2 bases; bases with no gene match: 2. Germline-derived CDR1 and CDR2 are GTSNPN and SVGIG (reference sequence). The CDR3 totals 14 residues. CDR3 DNA sequence: TGTGCCTGGAGTCCGACTAGCGGGAGAGAGACCCAGTACTTC. It encodes CAWSPTSGRETQYF.

This clone appeared once. The chain carries TRBV4-2 and TRBJ2-2, with no clear D. The CDR3 has 15 residues. Germline V gene data show CDR1 as LGHNA and CDR2 as YNFKEQ. Trimming left V 0 bases short and J 1 base short, with 6 bases between. CDR3 sequence: CASSQEDRNTGELFF. In DNA form, the CDR3 reads TGTGCCAGCAGCCAAGAAGACCGGAACACCGGGGAGCTGTTTTTT.